This TCR beta chain was captured in a study of PD-1 blockade in mismatch repair-deficient tumors. Study context: Patients had more than ten mismatch repair-deficient cancer types, all previously treated and progressing.

Using immunoSEQ multiplex PCR, the repertoire was profiled, and TCRdb retains in-frame clones only, with some absent. The sample has around 100,000 clones; about four fifths are singletons. This CDR3 has 12 residues. Every patient had mismatch repair deficiency by PCR or immunohistochemistry. The TCR-sequenced patients were three responders to pembrolizumab. The rearrangement uses TRBV7-5 and TRBJ2-5; TRBD2 reflects the table's D call only, with no check against the DNA. TRBV7-5 is flagged as a pseudogene. The TCR comes from an adult with mismatch repair-deficient cancer. Sequencing used peripheral blood, obtained around 8 months after starting pembrolizumab. Written as DNA, the CDR3 is TGTGCCAGAAGCTTACTAGAAGAGACCCAGTACTTC. This gives the protein CARSLLEETQYF.